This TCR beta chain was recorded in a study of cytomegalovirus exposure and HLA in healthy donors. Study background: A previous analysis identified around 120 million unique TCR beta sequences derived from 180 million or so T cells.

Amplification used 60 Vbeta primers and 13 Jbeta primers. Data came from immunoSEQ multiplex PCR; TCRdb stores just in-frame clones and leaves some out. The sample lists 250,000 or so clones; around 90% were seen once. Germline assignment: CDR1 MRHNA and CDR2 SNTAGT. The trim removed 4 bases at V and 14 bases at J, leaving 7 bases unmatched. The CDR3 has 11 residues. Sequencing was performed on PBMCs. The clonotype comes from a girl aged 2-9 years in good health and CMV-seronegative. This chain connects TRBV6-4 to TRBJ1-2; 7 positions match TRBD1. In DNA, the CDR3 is TGTGCCAGCAGTGTAACCAGGGGGAGAACCTTC. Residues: CASSVTRGRTF.